Included here is one T cell receptor beta chain sequence, with context. The data are from a study of cytomegalovirus exposure and HLA in healthy donors. The CDR3 consists of 18 residues. Trimming removed 0 bases from V and 4 bases from J, with 19 bases in between. Germline CDR1 and CDR2: SGHKS and YYEKEE (reference sequence). Primers included in the PCR were 60 Vbeta and 13 Jbeta primers. Clones were read by immunoSEQ multiplex PCR, and TCRdb kept only the in-frame ones, dropping some. The sample records some 120,000 clones, around 78% being singletons. The sample taken for sequencing was PBMCs. This TCR was recovered from a man aged 60 to 75 in good health and CMV-seropositive. V is TRBV5-5 and J is TRBJ1-4; D gene ambiguous. The CDR3 DNA reads as TGTGCCAGCAGCTTGGCCCTGCGGGGTAGGAGAGATAATGAAAAACTGTTTTTT. It translates to CASSLALRGRRDNEKLFF.